The 22 T cell receptor beta chains in this list originate from one sample, sequenced in a study of blood T cell repertoires in COVID-19. TCRdb's table, derived via immunoSEQ multiplex PCR, lists solely in-frame clones and lacks some. The table has 230,000 or so clones, around 89% seen once. The sequenced sample consisted of PBMCs or T cells enriched from blood (not recorded which). The receptor set was obtained from a woman in her thirties who had recovered from COVID-19.

This chain links TRBV3-1 (or the pseudogene TRBV3-2) with TRBJ1-2; 8 nucleotides agree with TRBD1. Germline CDR1 reads LGHDT; CDR2 reads YNNKEL (reference sequence). V gave up 1 base and J gave up 7 bases; unmatched junction bases: 5. The CDR3 spans 14 residues. The CDR3 protein is CASSQGTGGGGYTF. In DNA, the CDR3 is TGTGCCAGCAGCCAAGGTACAGGGGGAGGTGGCTACACCTTC.

The chain links TRBV6-5 to TRBJ1-1; 8 nucleotides align to TRBD1. There are 15 residues in the CDR3. The germline gives CDR1 MNHEY, CDR2 SVGAGI. The V gene end was trimmed by 7 bases and the J gene end by 4 bases; junction bases not matched to a gene: 11. CDR3 residues: CASTPRDRTSTEAFF. For the CDR3, the DNA is TGTGCCAGCACCCCAAGGGACAGGACCTCCACTGAAGCTTTCTTT.

The J gene is TRBJ2-5, the V gene TRBV7-3, with 11 bases aligning to TRBD1. Germline-derived CDR1 and CDR2 are SGHTA and FQGTGA. With V trimmed by 5 bases and J by 4 bases, 9 bases remained unmatched. The CDR3 is 16 residues long. CDR3 in DNA: TGTGCCAGCAGCCCTGATACCGGGACAGGGGGAGAGACCCAGTACTTC. Translated: CASSPDTGTGGETQYF.

The chain has TRBV4-1 and TRBJ2-3; a possible D gene is TRBD2 (6 bases). Germline assignment: CDR1 MGHRA and CDR2 YSYEKL. V lost 4 bases to trimming and J lost 0 bases, with 11 bases between them. The CDR3 has 15 residues. DNA for the CDR3: TGCGCCAGCAGCCTGCGGGGAACTAGCACAGATACGCAGTATTTT. Protein sequence: CASSLRGTSTDTQYF.

V and J are TRBV9 and TRBJ2-1; 8 bases align to TRBD2. CDR3 size: 15 residues. CDR1 and CDR2 (germline): SGDLS, YYNGEE. Trimming removed 0 bases from V and 4 bases from J; junction bases left unmatched: 3. The CDR3 nucleotides are TGTGCCAGCAGCGTAGCGGCGGGGGGATACAATGAGCAGTTCTTC. Encoded protein: CASSVAAGGYNEQFF.

This clone was counted between two and nine times. This chain links TRBV19 with TRBJ2-7; TRBD1 aligns across 9 bases. J lost 5 bases, V lost 4 bases, and 6 bases had no gene match. This CDR3 has 14 amino acids. In germline, CDR1 is LNHDA, CDR2 SQIVND (reference sequence). The CDR3 loop reads CASSTSRDRDEQYF. In DNA form, the CDR3 reads TGTGCCAGTAGTACGTCCCGGGACAGGGACGAGCAGTACTTC.

The chain has TRBV27 and TRBJ1-5; D remains ambiguous. CDR1 MNHEY and CDR2 SMNVEV come from the germline V gene (reference sequence). CDR3 length: 11 residues. V was pared by 3 bases and J by 6 bases, with 3 bases between. The CDR3 is CASSFFQPQHF. Written as DNA, the CDR3 is TGTGCCAGCAGTTTCTTTCAGCCCCAGCATTTT.

This chain connects TRBV7-3 to TRBJ1-1, with D possibly TRBD1 on 5 matching bases. CDR3 length: 14 amino acids. V lost 1 base to trimming and J lost 6 bases, with 12 bases between them. The germline V gene encodes CDR1 SGHTA and CDR2 FQGTGA. DNA of the CDR3: TGTGCCAGCAGCTTAATGGGCAGGGCGGCTGAAGCTTTCTTT. This gives the protein CASSLMGRAAEAFF.

The chain couples TRBV5-8 to TRBJ2-1; perhaps TRBD2 as D (6 bases). V was cut by 1 base and J by 5 bases, with 10 bases left in between. Germline V gene lookup returns CDR1 SGHTS and CDR2 YDEGEE. The CDR3 is made up of 14 amino acids. The CDR3 loop is CASSLQGGNNEQFF. CDR3 bases: TGTGCCAGCAGCTTGCAGGGCGGGAACAATGAGCAGTTCTTC.

The J gene is TRBJ1-2, the V gene TRBV3-1 (or the pseudogene TRBV3-2); maybe TRBD1 (5 bases). The CDR3 length is 15 residues. The V gene lost 1 base and the J gene lost 1 base, with 10 bases spanning the gap. Germline V gene sequence: CDR1 LGHDT, CDR2 YNNKEL (reference sequence). The CDR3 region has the DNA TGTGCCAGCAGCCAAGCAGTCCAGGGTAACTATGGCTACACCTTC. This translates into CASSQAVQGNYGYTF.

This chain uses TRBV15 with TRBJ1-6; D gene ambiguous. The CDR3 totals 13 residues. With 0 bases removed from V and 12 bases from J, the gap between germline ends came to 9 bases. Germline CDR1 LNHNV, CDR2 YYDKDF (reference sequence). The CDR3 DNA follows: TGTGCCACCAGCAGAGAGCGGTCTTTACCCCTCCACTTT. This codes for CATSRERSLPLHF.

The chain is built from TRBV14 and TRBJ1-2; 8 nucleotides line up with TRBD1. The germline V gene has CDR1 SGHDN and CDR2 FVKESK. The trim removed 4 bases at V and 6 bases at J, leaving 4 bases unmatched. The CDR3 is 13 amino acids. The CDR3 DNA is TGTGCCAGCAGCCGGGACAGGCGGAATGGCTACACCTTC. Its protein is CASSRDRRNGYTF.

The chain recombines TRBV12-3 or TRBV12-4 with TRBJ1-1; TRBD1 is a possible D gene (5 bases). CDR3 length: 11 amino acids. V was pared by 5 bases and J by 8 bases, with 9 bases between. CDR3 sequence reads: CASSPPGEAFF. The CDR3 DNA reads as TGTGCCAGCAGTCCCCCAGGGGAAGCTTTCTTT.

V usage is TRBV12-3 or TRBV12-4 and J usage is TRBJ1-1; D gene unclear. The CDR3 totals 13 residues. Deletions cut 5 bases from V and 3 bases from J, with 10 bases between. Here the CDR3 reads CASSPQQDTEAFF. The CDR3 DNA reads as TGTGCCAGCAGTCCACAACAAGACACTGAAGCTTTCTTT.

Turning to this clone: The same CDR3 arises from other DNA sequences in this sample as well. The chain links TRBV7-9 to TRBJ1-1, with a weak D call TRBD1 (5 bases). The length of the CDR3 is 13 residues. V gave up 6 bases and J gave up 1 base, with 9 bases separating them. Germline CDR1 SEHNR, CDR2 FQNEAQ (reference sequence). CDR3 region: CASSRTGNTEAFF. As DNA, the CDR3 is TGTGCCAGCAGTCGAACAGGGAACACTGAAGCTTTCTTT.

Only one count was recorded for this clone. V usage is TRBV10-3 and J usage is TRBJ1-6, with D unclear. Trimming stripped 4 bases from V and 6 bases from J, with 13 bases between. The CDR3 has 15 amino acids. Per germline, CDR1 ENHRY and CDR2 SYGVKD. The CDR3: CAISGTPEGNSPLHF. CDR3 DNA: TGTGCCATCAGTGGGACTCCGGAGGGTAATTCACCCCTCCACTTT.

The CDR3 is CASTPDRNYGYTF. The CDR3 DNA sequence: TGTGCCAGTACCCCGGACAGGAACTATGGCTACACCTTC. The chain carries TRBV19 and TRBJ1-2; TRBD1 matches at 7 bases. The germline gives CDR1 LNHDA, CDR2 SQIVND (reference sequence). The ends lost 7 bases at V and 2 bases at J; junction bases unmatched: 4. CDR3 length: 13 amino acids.

V and J are TRBV5-1 and TRBJ1-2, with 11 bases aligning to TRBD1. With 0 bases clipped from V and 7 bases from J, the junction kept 5 bases outside the gene matches. This CDR3 contains 15 residues. Looked up from germline, CDR1 is SGHRS and CDR2 is YFSETQ. The CDR3 sequence: CASSLGGQGAFGYTF. The CDR3 DNA is TGCGCCAGCAGCTTGGGTGGACAGGGGGCCTTTGGCTACACCTTC.

The chain joins TRBV7-3 to TRBJ1-1, with no clear D. The length of the CDR3 is 13 residues. Germline assignment: CDR1 SGHTA and CDR2 FQGTGA. V was cut by 2 bases and J by 0 bases, with 4 bases left in between. The CDR3 reads CASSLGMNTEAFF. The CDR3 nucleotides are TGTGCCAGCAGCTTAGGCATGAACACTGAAGCTTTCTTT. The whole variable domain, filled in from reference TRBV7-3 and TRBJ1-1, reads GAGVSQTPSNKVTEKGKYVELRCDPISGHTALYWYRQSLGQGPEFLIYFQGTGAADDSGLPNDRFFAVRPEGSVSTLKIQRTERGDSAVYLCASSLGMNTEAFFGQGTRLTVV.

The J gene is TRBJ2-7, the V gene TRBV5-1; D is perhaps TRBD2 (5 bases). Germline V CDR1 and CDR2: SGHRS, YFSETQ. This CDR3 contains 14 residues. V lost 1 base and J 4 bases, leaving 12 bases between the germline ends. CDR3 DNA sequence: TGCGCCAGCAGCTTGACCGGGGAGTTTTACGAGCAGTACTTC. The encoded protein is CASSLTGEFYEQYF.

The V and J genes are TRBV5-4 and TRBJ2-5; D is uncertain. The CDR3 runs 14 residues. The V and J ends lost 4 bases and 2 bases respectively, with 12 bases between them. From germline, CDR1 is SGHNT and CDR2 YYREEE (reference sequence). The CDR3 sequence: CASSLKALQETQYF. CDR3 DNA sequence: TGTGCCAGCAGCCTCAAAGCACTGCAAGAGACCCAGTACTTC.

This rearrangement joins TRBV15 to TRBJ2-7, with 10 bases lining up with TRBD2. Germline loops: CDR1 LNHNV, CDR2 YYDKDF (reference sequence). This CDR3 spans 17 amino acids. V gave up 0 bases and J gave up 4 bases; unmatched junction bases: 9. The CDR3 reads CATSRETPTSGAYEQYF. In DNA, the CDR3 is TGTGCCACCAGCAGAGAAACCCCTACTAGCGGGGCTTACGAGCAGTACTTC.